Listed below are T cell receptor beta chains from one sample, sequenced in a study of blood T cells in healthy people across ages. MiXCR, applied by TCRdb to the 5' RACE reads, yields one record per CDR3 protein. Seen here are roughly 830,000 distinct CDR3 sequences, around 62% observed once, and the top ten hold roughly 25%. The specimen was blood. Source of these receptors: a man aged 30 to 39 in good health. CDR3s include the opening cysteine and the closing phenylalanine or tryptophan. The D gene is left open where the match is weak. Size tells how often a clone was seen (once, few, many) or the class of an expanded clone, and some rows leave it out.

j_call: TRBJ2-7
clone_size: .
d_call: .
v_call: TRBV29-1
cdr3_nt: TGCAGCTTTTACGGGGACCACTACGAGCAGTACTTC
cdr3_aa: CSFYGDHYEQYF

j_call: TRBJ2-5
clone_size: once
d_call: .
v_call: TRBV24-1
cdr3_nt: TGTGCCACCAGTGATTCAGACAGGTTTGAGACCCAGTACTTC
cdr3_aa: CATSDSDRFETQYF

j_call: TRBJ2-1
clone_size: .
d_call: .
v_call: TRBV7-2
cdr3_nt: TGTGCCAGCAGCCCAATGACAGGAGCCTACAATGAGCAGTTCTTC
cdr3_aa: CASSPMTGAYNEQFF

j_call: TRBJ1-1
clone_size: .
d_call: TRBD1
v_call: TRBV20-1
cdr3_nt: TGCAGTGCTATGACAGGGTATTACACTGAAGCTTTCTTT
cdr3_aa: CSAMTGYYTEAFF

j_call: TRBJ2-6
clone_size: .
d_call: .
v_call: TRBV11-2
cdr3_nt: TGTGCCAGCAGCCCCTTCCCGTCTGGGGCCAACGTCCTGACTTTC
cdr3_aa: CASSPFPSGANVLTF

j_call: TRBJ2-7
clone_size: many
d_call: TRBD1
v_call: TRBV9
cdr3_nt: TGTGCCAGCAGCGTCGGGACAGCCTACGAGCAGTACTTC
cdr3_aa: CASSVGTAYEQYF

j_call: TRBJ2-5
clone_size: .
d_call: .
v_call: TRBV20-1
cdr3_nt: TGCAGTGCTAGAGACACCATTGTCCAAGAGACCCAGTACTTC
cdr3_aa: CSARDTIVQETQYF

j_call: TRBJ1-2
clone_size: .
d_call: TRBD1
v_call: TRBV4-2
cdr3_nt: TGTGCCAGCAGCCAAGAAGGGACAGGGGTATATGGCTACACCTTC
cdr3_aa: CASSQEGTGVYGYTF

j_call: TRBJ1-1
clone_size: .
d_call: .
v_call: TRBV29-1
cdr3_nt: TGCAGCGTCGCGTTGGGGGGGCAACCTTTCTTT
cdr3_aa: CSVALGGQPFF

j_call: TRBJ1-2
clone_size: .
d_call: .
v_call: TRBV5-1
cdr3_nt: TGCGCCAGCAGCTTGGGGCAGGGGCAATTTCTTTACTATGGCTACACCTTC
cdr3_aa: CASSLGQGQFLYYGYTF

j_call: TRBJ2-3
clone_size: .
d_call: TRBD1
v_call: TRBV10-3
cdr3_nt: TGTGCCATCAGTGAGTCCGGGACAGAGACAGATACGCAGTATTTT
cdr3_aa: CAISESGTETDTQYF

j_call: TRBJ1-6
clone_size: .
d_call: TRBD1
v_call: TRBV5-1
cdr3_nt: TGCGCCAGCGAAATGGGGGACAGAAATTCACCCCTCCACTTT
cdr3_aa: CASEMGDRNSPLHF

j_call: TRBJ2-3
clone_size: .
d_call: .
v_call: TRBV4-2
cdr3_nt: TGTGCCAGCAGCGTTCGACGGGGGGCTAGAGGAGATACGCAGTATTTT
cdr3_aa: CASSVRRGARGDTQYF